This T cell receptor (beta chain) was found in a study of blood T cell repertoires in COVID-19. Overall study: In each case, the material was cDNA or gDNA derived from T cells, B-cell-depleted T cells, or PBMCs.

CDR1 and CDR2 from the germline V gene are SGHRS and YFSETQ. The V end lost 0 bases, the J end lost 0 bases, and 7 bases lay between the germline ends. This CDR3 is built from 14 residues. Data came from immunoSEQ multiplex PCR; TCRdb stores just in-frame clones and leaves some out. The sample holds 400,000 to 450,000 clones, 86% seen once. The sequencing sample was made of peripheral blood. The genes are TRBV5-1 and TRBJ2-7; no clear D gene. This sequence was found in a woman younger than 45 with active or convalescent COVID-19. For the CDR3, the DNA is TGCGCCAGCAGCTTGGGACTGGACTCCTACGAGCAGTACTTC. This codes for CASSLGLDSYEQYF.